This T cell receptor beta chain was captured in a study of Ad26.COV2.S vaccination and SARS-CoV-2 variants (dated by TCRdb to the early 2020s). Some background on the complete study: Donors in the vaccine arm were drawn from COV1001, a phase I-IIa trial of Ad26.COV2.S in healthy adults that was multicentre, randomized, double-blind and placebo-controlled. Ad26.COV2.S was administered intramuscularly at 5 x 10^10 or 1 x 10^11 viral particles, either as a single shot or as two shots given 56 days apart. Sequencing of the TCRbeta repertoire served to evaluate the specificity and breadth of SARS-CoV-2-reactive T cell receptors following Ad26.COV2.S vaccination. A total of roughly 30 samples were included in the TCR-sequenced set, comprising around 19 Ad26.COV2.S vaccine recipients, 5 placebo recipients and 8 SARS-CoV-2 convalescent individuals. Trial participants were randomized into five groups of five, in which low-dose or high-dose Ad26.COV2.S was given once or twice, or placebo was given on both occasions. Blinding of investigators to trial group allocation was maintained during experiments and outcome assessment. Beyond this particular receptor, the publication reports: After vaccination, spike-specific CD8+ and CD4+ T cell responses were reported to show substantial breadth. The study was not powered to compare responses between vaccine doses or regimens. Higher spike-specific TCR breadth was observed in Ad26.COV2.S recipients than in placebo recipients (P = 0.0014). According to the authors, total T cell responses may have been underestimated by the TCR breadth and depth analyses. Vaccine and placebo recipients had similar non-spike TCR breadth, a finding consistent with the vaccine containing only spike.

The CDR3 contains 18 residues, cysteine and phenylalanine counted. The kept DNA is CDR3 alone, 54 bases in frame from the first base. From the germline V gene, CDR1 is KGHSH and CDR2 is LQKENI. The trim is 2 bases for V and 7 bases for J, with a gap of 21 bases between the germline ends. The immunoSEQ Assay was the method used to sequence TCRbeta CDR3 regions. After extraction, genomic DNA underwent amplification by bias-controlled multiplex PCR, followed by high-throughput sequencing. The authors' analysis ran thus. To quantify the absolute abundance of every unique TCRbeta CDR3 region, sequences were collapsed and filtered. T cell fraction was estimated by normalizing TCRbeta template counts to usable DNA, which was measured by amplifying reference genes present in all nucleated cells. Repertoire TCRs were annotated as SARS-CoV-2-specific by exact matching of V gene, CDR3 amino acid sequence and J gene to a known reactive TCR set. MIRA supplied the reference SARS-CoV-2 TCR set, which was filtered for enrichment in COVID-19-positive ImmuneCODE repertoires so that public or cross-reactive TCRs were removed. Using the MIRA antigens, annotated TCRs were further analysed by specific ORF or by position within an ORF. Breadth was defined as annotated unique rearrangements over total unique productive rearrangements; depth was the summed frequency of those rearrangements. Group comparisons of TCR breadth used two-sided Wilcoxon rank-sum tests. TCRdb stores this immuneACCESS table with in-frame sequences only. Part of the clones is absent; in the studies checked, under half of the shortfall reflects unresolved V genes, and no reason is known for the rest. That table gives V, J and clone size, and the DNA gave D and trimming. The sample table records a few hundred thousand clones; approximately 88% of these occur just once. Of the sample, 3.6% falls within the top ten clones.

This sample's treatment or condition label indicates: around 19 received Ad26.COV2.S at low or high dose, single or two shots; five or six received placebo; per-sample allocation not given. Repertoires of vaccine and placebo recipients were sequenced from samples collected on day 63 after the first injection. Cohort 1b enrolled about two dozen adults aged 18-55 years at a single site in Boston, USA, between 29 July and 7 August 2020. As a vaccine, Ad26.COV2.S was a replication-incompetent adenovirus type 26 vector that expressed a prefusion-stabilized SARS-CoV-2 spike protein derived from the original Wuhan strain. For this clone: Its antigen target is currently unknown. It has no much larger one-base neighbor in the sample; base qualities were not kept.

This TCR derives from a person aged 18-65 years who received the Ad26.COV2.S COVID-19 vaccine or a placebo. The chain joins TRBV18 to TRBJ1-6; tentative D gene TRBD1, with 5 bases matching. The sample in question was peripheral blood, obtained in a trial of Ad26.COV2.S vaccine versus placebo. The CDR3 region has the sequence CASSPNTRDPTSNSPLHF. The nucleotide sequence reads TGTGCCAGCTCACCAAATACCAGGGACCCAACCTCCAATTCACCCCTCCACTTT.